Shown below are 26 T cell receptor beta chains from a single sample sequenced in a study of Graves' ophthalmopathy and Graves' hyperthyroidism. The sequenced template was RNA, covering the TCR beta CDR3 region. After a first-round RT-PCR with HTBI primers, a second-round multiplex PCR was run. MiXCR, applied by TCRdb to the multiplex PCR reads, yields one record per CDR3 protein. The sample contains around 1.1 million distinct CDR3 sequences, 35% to 40% of which appear only once. Sequenced material: peripheral blood or thyroid tissue (not recorded which). The origin of the receptors is an adult man with Graves' hyperthyroidism.

This clonotype has a count of ten or more. V is TRBV20-1 and J is TRBJ1-3, with D hard to call. Between the trimmed V and J ends, which lost 5 bases and 3 bases, there was a span of 17 bases. Germline CDR1 is DFQATT and CDR2 is SNEGSKA (reference sequence). The CDR3 extends over 15 amino acids. CDR3 amino acids: CSAEQMGSGGNTIYF. The DNA of the CDR3 is TGCAGTGCTGAGCAGATGGGCTCGGGTGGAAACACCATATATTTT.

The rearrangement links TRBV25-1 to TRBJ2-7, with D possibly TRBD2 on 5 matching bases. Deletions cut 5 bases from V and 0 bases from J, with 23 bases between. The V gene's germline CDR1 is MGHDK and CDR2 SYGVNS. The CDR3 is 18 amino acids. The CDR3 loop is CASSLFVDRPGSSYEQYF. Here the CDR3 DNA reads TGTGCCAGCAGTTTATTTGTAGACCGTCCGGGGAGCTCCTACGAGCAGTACTTC.

The V gene is TRBV2, the J gene TRBJ2-7, with TRBD1 matching over 9 bases. Germline V CDR1 and CDR2: SNHLY, FYNNEI. V was pared by 7 bases and J by 7 bases, with 8 bases of the junction left unmatched. The CDR3 has 13 residues. The CDR3 DNA reads as TGTGCCAGCAAAGACAGGGGGGGGTCAGAGCAGTACTTC. Its translation is CASKDRGGSEQYF.

Comments on this clonotype: This CDR3 is missing its conserved last phenylalanine or tryptophan, likely due to a read error. This chain links TRBV7-9 with TRBJ2-7, with 7 positions matching TRBD1. The CDR3 sequence is 13 residues long. Germline V gives CDR1 SEHNR, CDR2 FQNEAQ (reference sequence). CDR3 sequence (DNA): TGTGCCAACAGCCCTGGGACAGAGTACGAGCAGTACCTC. The encoded protein is CANSPGTEYEQYL.

The chain couples TRBV29-1 to TRBJ2-2; D might be TRBD2 (6 bases). This CDR3 has 14 amino acids. The germline V and J ends were trimmed by 5 bases and 4 bases, with 14 bases remaining between them. Germline-derived CDR1 and CDR2 are SQVTM and ANQGSEA. The CDR3, as DNA: TGCAGCGTTAAGGGCGTGGGAGGCACCGGGGAGCTGTTTTTT. Protein product: CSVKGVGGTGELFF.

Ten or more counts support this clonotype. The gene calls are TRBV4-1 and TRBJ1-2; the D is unclear. Germline V gene sequence: CDR1 MGHRA, CDR2 YSYEKL. Trimming cost V 0 bases and J 4 bases, with 9 bases left between them. The CDR3 covers 14 residues. In DNA, the CDR3 is TGCGCCAGCAGCCAAGAGGGAAATAGCTATGGCTACACCTTC. This sequence encodes CASSQEGNSYGYTF.

Ten or more counts support this clonotype. The chain is built from TRBV10-2 and TRBJ1-1; 8 nucleotides align to TRBD1. The germline V gene has CDR1 WSHSY and CDR2 SAAADI. The CDR3 is 12 residues long. The V and J ends lost 6 bases and 9 bases, in that order; junction bases with no gene match: 6. The CDR3 sequence: CASRWTGTQAFF. Here the CDR3 DNA reads TGCGCCAGCAGATGGACAGGGACCCAAGCTTTCTTT.

This chain joins TRBV10-3 and TRBJ1-4; D possibly corresponds to TRBD1 (5 bases). Germline loops: CDR1 ENHRY, CDR2 SYGVKD. The CDR3 runs to 14 residues. Trimming shortened V by 6 bases and J by 5 bases, and 13 bases separated the two germline ends. CDR3 nucleotides: TGTGCCATCAGGAGGGGAGGACGAAATGAAAAACTGTTTTTT. Protein sequence: CAIRRGGRNEKLFF.

Ten or more counts support this clonotype. V gene TRBV29-1 combines with J gene TRBJ2-5, with TRBD2 as a possible D gene (5 bases). Germline values: CDR1 SQVTM, CDR2 ANQGSEA. This CDR3 comprises 12 residues. Between the trimmed V and J ends, which lost 7 bases and 5 bases, there was a span of 14 bases. This CDR3 reads CSGLRGLETQYF. DNA of the CDR3: TGCAGCGGCCTTCGAGGGCTGGAGACCCAGTACTTC.

The table lists this clonotype with a few counts. The rearrangement links TRBV2 to TRBJ1-5; 7 bases agree with TRBD1. The V gene's germline CDR1 is SNHLY and CDR2 FYNNEI. This CDR3 is built from 14 residues. V shed 5 bases, J shed 6 bases, and the junction held 7 bases outside the gene matches. CDR3 sequence: CASSLDRSGQPQHF. In nucleotides, the CDR3 is TGTGCCAGCAGTTTGGACAGGTCTGGTCAGCCCCAGCATTTT.

This clonotype has only a few counts. V and J are TRBV12-3 or TRBV12-4 and TRBJ2-2; D remains unclear. V was clipped by 5 bases and J by 6 bases, with 10 bases between them. This CDR3 comprises 13 residues. CDR3 bases: TGTGCCAGCAGTCCCTGGCGAGCCGGGGAGCTGTTTTTT. The encoded protein is CASSPWRAGELFF.

This clonotype appeared many times. This rearrangement joins TRBV19 to TRBJ2-7, with D possibly matching TRBD2 (5 bases). The CDR3 totals 15 residues. V lost 3 bases and J 1 base, leaving 13 bases between the germline ends. Germline CDR1 LNHDA, CDR2 SQIVND (reference sequence). This chain's CDR3 is CASSMASGESYEQYF. CDR3 nucleotides: TGTGCCAGTAGTATGGCCAGCGGAGAATCCTACGAGCAGTACTTC.

The chain combines TRBV29-1 with TRBJ2-7; 8 bases map to TRBD1. CDR1 and CDR2 from the germline V gene are SQVTM and ANQGSEA. V was clipped by 6 bases and J by 6 bases; unmatched bases: 4. This CDR3 has 11 amino acids. The CDR3: CSVIQGVEQYF. The DNA of the CDR3 is TGCAGCGTGATACAGGGGGTCGAGCAGTACTTC.

V usage is TRBV4-3 and J usage is TRBJ2-7, with a possible D match to TRBD2 (5 bases). Germline lookup yields CDR1 LGHNA and CDR2 YSLEER. V shed 1 base and J shed 0 bases, with 10 bases lying between them. The CDR3 runs 15 residues. DNA for the CDR3: TGCGCCAGCAGCCAAGGCCGGGAAAGCTCCTACGAGCAGTACTTC. This sequence encodes CASSQGRESSYEQYF.

There are many counts of this clonotype. This chain uses TRBV12-3 or TRBV12-4 with TRBJ1-2, with TRBD1 as a possible D gene (5 bases). The CDR3 consists of 14 residues. V lost 3 bases and J lost 4, with 12 bases in between. CDR3 bases: TGTGCCAGCAGTTTTCCGCAGGGTCCCTATGGCTACACCTTC. This encodes CASSFPQGPYGYTF.

In this sample, this clonotype turned up a few times. V usage is TRBV24-1 and J usage is TRBJ1-4; the D is unclear. Germline lookup yields CDR1 KGHDR and CDR2 SFDVKD. V dropped 4 bases and J dropped 4 bases, with 12 bases sitting between them. The CDR3 contains 15 residues. Here the CDR3 reads CATSEGRHYNEKLFF. CDR3 bases: TGTGCCACCAGTGAGGGCAGGCATTATAATGAAAAACTGTTTTTT.

Notes on this clonotype: Being one base from a much bigger clone, this may be a read error. V is TRBV11-2 and J is TRBJ2-7, with D perhaps TRBD1 (6 bases). From germline, CDR1 is SGHAT and CDR2 FQNNGV. This CDR3 comprises 13 residues. The DNA for the CDR3 is TGTGCCAGCAGTCGGACAGCCACCTACGAGCAGCACTTC. Encoded protein: CASSRTATYEQHF.

V gene TRBV11-2 combines with J gene TRBJ2-2, with D unresolved. CDR1 and CDR2 from the germline V gene are SGHAT and FQNNGV. Trimming stripped 3 bases from V and 5 bases from J, with 13 bases between. The CDR3 runs to 15 residues. The CDR3 DNA is TGTGCCAGCAGCTTGGATCTCGTCGGAACCGGGGAGCTGTTTTTT. Translating gives CASSLDLVGTGELFF.

CDR3 protein: CAWDRVWEMNTEAFF. In DNA, the CDR3 is TGTGCCTGGGACAGGGTATGGGAAATGAACACTGAAGCTTTCTTT. The genes are TRBV30 and TRBJ1-1; 7 bases are a match to TRBD1. V gave up 5 bases and J gave up 0 bases; unmatched junction bases: 9. The CDR3 is made up of 15 amino acids. Germline V gene lookup returns CDR1 GTSNPN and CDR2 SVGIG (reference sequence).

This chain uses TRBV10-3 with TRBJ1-4, with a weak D call TRBD1 (6 bases). The CDR3 loop spans 17 amino acids. V lost 2 bases to trimming and J lost 3 bases, with 16 bases between them. The germline V gene encodes CDR1 ENHRY and CDR2 SYGVKD. The CDR3 loop reads CAISETDRRLPNEKLFF. CDR3 DNA: TGTGCCATCAGTGAGACAGACAGGAGGTTGCCTAATGAAAAACTGTTTTTT.

The chain carries TRBV7-2 and TRBJ1-2; TRBD1 matches 9 bases. The CDR3 runs to 15 residues. Germline V CDR1 and CDR2: SGHTA, FQGNSA. J was trimmed by 4 bases and V by 5 bases; bases with no gene match: 8. CDR3 protein: CASSPNRGRGYGYTF. CDR3 sequence (DNA): TGTGCCAGCAGCCCTAACAGGGGGCGAGGCTATGGCTACACCTTC.

On this clonotype: Since a much larger clone is just one base distant, this may be a read error. The chain links TRBV7-3 to TRBJ2-2; 8 bases are shared with TRBD1. CDR3 size: 15 residues. Germline CDR1 reads SGHTA; CDR2 reads FQGTGA. The CDR3 DNA sequence: TGTGCCAGCAGCTCCCGGACAGGGAACACCGGGGAGCCGTTTTTT. Translating it yields CASSSRTGNTGEPFF.

About this clonotype itself: One end of the junction does not line up with germline, which may come from a read error. V usage is TRBV7-4 and J usage is TRBJ2-7; 8 nucleotides align to TRBD2. Germline lookup yields CDR1 SGHVT and CDR2 SQSDAQ. The CDR3 contains 15 residues. The CDR3 DNA reads as TGTGTCAGCAGGCGGACTAGCTGGCGTTTGGGCGAGCAGTACTTC. Amino acid sequence: CVSRRTSWRLGEQYF.

This clonotype was picked up many times. This chain connects TRBV19 to TRBJ1-5; D possibly corresponds to TRBD1 (6 bases). The CDR3 extends over 12 amino acids. V dropped 7 bases and J dropped 6 bases, with 10 bases sitting between them. Germline V gene sequence: CDR1 LNHDA, CDR2 SQIVND (reference sequence). CDR3 sequence (DNA): TGTGCCAGTAAGGCGGGGGCTCAGCCCCAGCATTTT. Translated, it gives CASKAGAQPQHF.

The chain carries TRBV10-2 and TRBJ2-5; possibly TRBD2 for D (5 bases). The J call may be faulty, since TRBJ2-7 better matches the DNA end. Germline V CDR1 and CDR2: WSHSY, SAAADI. This CDR3 comprises 13 residues. The DNA for the CDR3 is TGCGCCAGCTTGGCCTCCGGGGCCTACGAGCAGTACTTC. This translates into CASLASGAYEQYF.

This clonotype was recorded a few times. This chain uses TRBV5-8 with TRBJ2-5, with 10 bases aligning to TRBD1. This CDR3 is built from 16 residues. CDR1 is SGHTS, CDR2 YDEGEE, per germline. Trimming cost V 3 bases and J 4 bases; bases outside gene matches: 9. CDR3: CASSYRTGGMAETQYF. CDR3 DNA sequence: TGTGCCAGCAGCTACCGGACAGGGGGAATGGCAGAGACCCAGTACTTC. Filled out from reference TRBV5-8 and TRBJ2-5, the complete variable domain reads EAGVTQSPTHLIKTRGQQATLRCSPISGHTSVYWYQQALGLGLQFLLWYDEGEERNRGNFPPRFSGRQFPNYSSELNVNALELEDSALYLCASSYRTGGMAETQYFGPGTRLLVL.